The 22 T cell receptor beta chains below come from one sample, sequenced in a study of shared clonotypes between healthy human individuals. Cells designated naive CD8 were CD45RO-negative and were positively selected for CCR7, with terminally differentiated effector memory CD45RA+ cells excluded. Sequencing used immunoSEQ multiplex PCR; TCRdb keeps in-frame clones, though not all of them. The profile shows under 2,000,000 clones, about 95% of them singletons. Material: naive CD8+ T cells sorted from blood. The receptors stem from a man between 18 and 35 years old in good health.

Only one count was recorded for this clone. The genes are TRBV27 and TRBJ2-7; weak D call: TRBD1 (5 bases). The length of the CDR3 is 14 residues. In germline, CDR1 is MNHEY, CDR2 SMNVEV (reference sequence). V was cut by 1 base and J by 4 bases, with 11 bases left in between. The CDR3 coding sequence is TGTGCCAGCAGTTTATGGTGGCAGGGTTACGAGCAGTACTTC. Amino acid sequence: CASSLWWQGYEQYF.

This CDR3 is CASSLNRGVEQYF. In DNA form, the CDR3 reads TGTGCCAGCAGCTTGAATAGAGGCGTCGAGCAGTACTTC. The chain combines TRBV5-6 with TRBJ2-7; D is unclear. V was trimmed by 1 base and J by 6 bases, leaving 11 bases between them. The V gene's germline CDR1 is SGHDT and CDR2 YYEEEE. This CDR3 has 13 amino acids.

The rearrangement uses TRBV25-1 and TRBJ1-1; D is unresolved. The CDR3 spans 16 residues. The ends were cut back, 7 bases at V and 4 bases at J, with 22 bases in the middle. Germline lookup yields CDR1 MGHDK and CDR2 SYGVNS. CDR3 in amino acids: CASTPRNRVLGTEAFF. CDR3 coding DNA: TGTGCCAGCACCCCAAGGAACAGAGTTTTGGGCACTGAAGCTTTCTTT. Complete variable domain (other parts from reference TRBV25-1 and TRBJ1-1): EADIYQTPRYLVIGTGKKITLECSQTMGHDKMYWYQQDPGMELHLIHYSYGVNSTEKGDLSSESTVSRIRTEHFPLTLESARPSHTSQYLCASTPRNRVLGTEAFFGQGTRLTVV.

This clone was detected only once. The rearrangement joins TRBV6-6 to TRBJ2-5, with 9 bases aligning to TRBD1. V dropped 4 bases and J dropped 2; count of bases not matched to a gene: 5. The CDR3 totals 15 residues. Germline CDR1 is MNHNY and CDR2 is SVGAGI (reference sequence). CDR3 bases: TGTGCCAGCAGTTCCGGGACAGGGTTACAAGAGACCCAGTACTTC. Protein sequence: CASSSGTGLQETQYF.

The gene calls are TRBV11-2 and TRBJ2-1; a weak D match, TRBD2 (6 bases). This CDR3 has 19 amino acids. The V gene's germline CDR1 is SGHAT and CDR2 FQNNGV. V gave up 4 bases and J gave up 4 bases, with 26 bases separating them. CDR3 sequence (DNA): TGTGCCAGCAGCTCCCCTGAAAGCACCGGGACTCCGCTGTACAATGAGCAGTTCTTC. Amino acids: CASSSPESTGTPLYNEQFF.

The CDR3 DNA reads as TGTGCCAGCAGGGACGGGAGCTCCTATAATTCACCCCTCCACTTT. Translation gives CASRDGSSYNSPLHF. The rearrangement uses TRBV7-8 and TRBJ1-6, with D hard to call. Germline assignment: CDR1 SGHVS and CDR2 FQNEAQ. Trimming cost V 6 bases and J 0 bases, with 9 bases left between them. The CDR3 sequence is 15 residues long.

In DNA form, the CDR3 reads TGTGCCAGCAGTTTAAGCCTAGCGGGAGTTGGCGAGCAGTACTTC. It encodes CASSLSLAGVGEQYF. This chain connects TRBV27 to TRBJ2-7, with 10 bases lining up with TRBD2. The ends lost 2 bases at V and 6 bases at J; junction bases unmatched: 7. Germline CDR1 is MNHEY and CDR2 is SMNVEV (reference sequence). The CDR3 spans 15 residues.

The chain joins TRBV13 to TRBJ1-3; D may be TRBD1 (6 bases). The CDR3 totals 15 residues. From germline, CDR1 is PRHDT and CDR2 FYEKMQ (reference sequence). V was trimmed by 3 bases and J by 3 bases, leaving 12 bases between them. CDR3 in amino acids: CASSFGGAYGNTIYF. For the CDR3, the DNA is TGTGCCAGCAGCTTCGGGGGGGCGTATGGAAACACCATATATTTT. The variable domain in full, with the rest retrieved from reference TRBV13 and TRBJ1-3, is AAGVIQSPRHLIKEKRETATLKCYPIPRHDTVYWYQQGPGQDPQFLISFYEKMQSDKGSIPDRFSAQQFSDYHSELNMSSLELGDSALYFCASSFGGAYGNTIYFGEGSWLTVV.

This chain links TRBV9 with TRBJ2-7; no firm D call. V shed 0 bases and J shed 4 bases, with 11 bases lying between them. The CDR3 loop spans 14 amino acids. Germline values: CDR1 SGDLS, CDR2 YYNGEE. For the CDR3, the DNA is TGTGCCAGCAGCGTAGACCCGGCCCCTTACGAGCAGTACTTC. As protein: CASSVDPAPYEQYF.

V is TRBV6-5 and J is TRBJ2-7; 16 bases line up with TRBD2. Germline CDR1 is MNHEY and CDR2 is SVGAGI. The CDR3 consists of 16 residues. V was clipped by 1 base and J by 6 bases; unmatched bases: 3. The CDR3 here is CASSYLGLAGGSEQYF. Here the CDR3 DNA reads TGTGCCAGCAGTTACTTGGGACTAGCGGGAGGGTCCGAGCAGTACTTC.

As regards this clone: The same CDR3 can be traced to other DNA sequences in this sample. This chain uses TRBV11-2 with TRBJ2-7; 8 nucleotides align to TRBD2. The ends lost 1 base at V and 3 bases at J; junction bases unmatched: 2. The germline gives CDR1 SGHAT, CDR2 FQNNGV. The CDR3 spans 14 residues. CDR3 coding DNA: TGTGCCAGCAGCTTAGCGGGAGGGCTCTACGAGCAGTACTTC. It encodes CASSLAGGLYEQYF.

The chain recombines TRBV4-3 with TRBJ2-1; maybe TRBD1 (6 bases). Germline values: CDR1 LGHNA, CDR2 YSLEER. This CDR3 region has 18 residues. V was clipped by 0 bases and J by 0 bases, with 15 bases between them. The CDR3 DNA reads as TGCGCCAGCAGCCAAGATCCCTCCGGGACATACTCCTACAATGAGCAGTTCTTC. Translating gives CASSQDPSGTYSYNEQFF.

This chain connects TRBV30 to TRBJ2-7; 11 bases fit TRBD2. CDR1 is GTSNPN and CDR2 is SVGIG in the germline V gene (reference sequence). With V trimmed by 0 bases and J by 6 bases, 1 base remained unmatched. This CDR3 region has 13 residues. CDR3 DNA sequence: TGTGCCTGGAGTGTACTAGCGGGAGCCGAGCAGTACTTC. Its protein product is CAWSVLAGAEQYF.

This chain uses TRBV7-6 with TRBJ2-3, with TRBD2 matching 11 bases. This CDR3 spans 16 amino acids. The V gene's germline CDR1 is SGHVS and CDR2 FNYEAQ. The trim removed 5 bases at V and 2 bases at J, leaving 6 bases unmatched. Here the CDR3 DNA reads TGTGCCAGCAGCCAAGGGACTAGCGGCAACACAGATACGCAGTATTTT. Translating it yields CASSQGTSGNTDTQYF.

This clone appeared once. The chain carries TRBV11-2 and TRBJ2-7; D not certain. V lost 5 bases, J lost 2 bases, and 10 bases lay in between. Germline loops: CDR1 SGHAT, CDR2 FQNNGV. The CDR3 contains 13 residues. CDR3 protein: CASSPHKTYEQYF. The DNA of the CDR3 is TGTGCCAGCAGCCCTCACAAGACCTACGAGCAGTACTTC.

The chain links TRBV9 to TRBJ1-1, with 7 nucleotides matching TRBD1. The CDR3 runs to 15 residues. V was pared by 3 bases and J by 1 base, with 6 bases of the junction left unmatched. From germline, CDR1 is SGDLS and CDR2 YYNGEE. The CDR3 reads CASSEGTVTNTEAFF. DNA of the CDR3: TGTGCCAGCAGCGAGGGGACAGTGACGAACACTGAAGCTTTCTTT.

This chain joins TRBV7-6 and TRBJ2-4, with D perhaps matching TRBD1 (5 bases). CDR3 length equals 14 residues. Trimming took 6 bases from V and 0 from J, leaving 9 bases between them. From germline, CDR1 is SGHVS and CDR2 FNYEAQ. The CDR3 region has the DNA TGTGCCAGCAGTCCAGGGCTAGCCAAAAACATTCAGTACTTC. Residues: CASSPGLAKNIQYF. The full variable domain, completed using reference TRBV7-6 and TRBJ2-4, is GAGVSQSPRYKVTKRGQDVALRCDPISGHVSLYWYRQALGQGPEFLTYFNYEAQQDKSGLPNDRFSAERPEGSISTLTIQRTEQRDSAMYRCASSPGLAKNIQYFGAGTRLSVL.

Of note for this clone: A single base separates this from a much larger clone, so it may be a read error. This sample includes further DNA sequences coding for the same CDR3. This chain joins TRBV7-9 and TRBJ2-7; D not resolved. Germline CDR1 reads SEHNR; CDR2 reads FQNEAQ (reference sequence). V lost 0 bases and J lost 1, with 4 bases in between. This CDR3 is built from 13 residues. The CDR3 DNA sequence: TGTGCCAGCAGCTTAGCGCAGTCCTACGAGCAGTACTTC. Translating it yields CASSLAQSYEQYF.

With regard to this clone: Other DNA variants within this sample encode the same CDR3. V gene TRBV19 combines with J gene TRBJ2-1; 9 nucleotides agree with TRBD2. The V gene's germline CDR1 is LNHDA and CDR2 SQIVND (reference sequence). The length of the CDR3 is 15 residues. Losses at the gene ends were 5 bases for V and 0 bases for J; bases not matched to a gene: 2. The CDR3 spells CASSLAGSSYNEQFF. Here the CDR3 DNA reads TGTGCCAGTAGTCTAGCGGGGAGCTCCTACAATGAGCAGTTCTTC.

This rearrangement joins TRBV28 to TRBJ2-1; 13 bases align to TRBD2. With 6 bases clipped from V and 15 bases from J, the junction kept 14 bases outside the gene matches. This CDR3 spans 15 amino acids. Germline loops: CDR1 MDHEN, CDR2 SYDVKM. The CDR3 reads CASRRVMGLAGLLFF. DNA for the CDR3: TGTGCCAGCAGGCGAGTAATGGGACTAGCGGGGCTATTGTTCTTC.

The chain has TRBV30 and TRBJ1-5; D uncertain. Germline CDR1 is GTSNPN and CDR2 is SVGIG (reference sequence). The length of the CDR3 is 15 residues. The V and J ends lost 1 base and 5 bases respectively, with 15 bases between them. The CDR3 reads CAWSEGVSGDQPQHF. The CDR3 coding sequence is TGTGCCTGGAGTGAAGGAGTCTCGGGCGATCAGCCCCAGCATTTT.

The V gene is TRBV28, the J gene TRBJ2-3; the match to TRBD1 covers 10 bases. V was pared by 5 bases and J by 4 bases, with 6 bases of the junction left unmatched. CDR1 and CDR2 from the germline V gene are MDHEN and SYDVKM. CDR3 size: 15 residues. The CDR3 region is CASSPTGGRPDTQYF. The CDR3 DNA is TGTGCCAGCAGTCCGACAGGGGGCCGTCCAGATACGCAGTATTTT.